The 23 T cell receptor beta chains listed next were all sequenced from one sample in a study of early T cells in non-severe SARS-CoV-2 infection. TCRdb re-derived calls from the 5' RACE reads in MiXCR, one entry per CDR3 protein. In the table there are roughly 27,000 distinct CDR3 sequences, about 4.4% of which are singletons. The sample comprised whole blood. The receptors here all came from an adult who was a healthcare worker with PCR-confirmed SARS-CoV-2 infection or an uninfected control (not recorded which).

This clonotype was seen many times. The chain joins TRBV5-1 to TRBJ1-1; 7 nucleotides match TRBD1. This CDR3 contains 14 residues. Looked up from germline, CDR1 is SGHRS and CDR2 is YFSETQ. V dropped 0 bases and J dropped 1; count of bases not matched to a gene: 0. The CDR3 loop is CASSLGTGNTEAFF. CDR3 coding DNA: TGCGCCAGCAGCTTGGGGACAGGGAACACTGAAGCTTTCTTT.

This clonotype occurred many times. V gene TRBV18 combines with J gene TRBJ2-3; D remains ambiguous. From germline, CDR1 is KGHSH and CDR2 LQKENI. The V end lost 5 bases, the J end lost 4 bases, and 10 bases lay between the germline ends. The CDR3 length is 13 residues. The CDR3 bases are TGTGCCAGCTCATCTCCGAACCCAGATACGCAGTATTTT. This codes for CASSSPNPDTQYF.

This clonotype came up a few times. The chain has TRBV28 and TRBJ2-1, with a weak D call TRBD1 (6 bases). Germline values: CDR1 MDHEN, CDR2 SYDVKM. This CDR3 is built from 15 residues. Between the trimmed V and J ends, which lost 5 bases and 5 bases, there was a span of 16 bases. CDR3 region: CASSPPVDSNNEQFF. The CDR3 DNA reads TGTGCCAGCAGTCCCCCGGTGGACAGTAACAATGAGCAGTTCTTC.

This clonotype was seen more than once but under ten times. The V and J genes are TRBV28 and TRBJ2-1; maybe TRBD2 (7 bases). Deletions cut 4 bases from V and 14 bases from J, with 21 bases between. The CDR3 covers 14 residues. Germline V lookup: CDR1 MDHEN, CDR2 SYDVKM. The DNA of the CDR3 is TGTGCCAGCAGTTCCTCCCCTGATGGGAGGGGGGAGTTCTTC. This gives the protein CASSSSPDGRGEFF.

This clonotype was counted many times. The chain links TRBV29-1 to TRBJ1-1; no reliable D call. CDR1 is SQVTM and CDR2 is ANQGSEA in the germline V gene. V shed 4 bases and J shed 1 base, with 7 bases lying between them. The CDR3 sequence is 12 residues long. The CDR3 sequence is CSVGAGNTEAFF. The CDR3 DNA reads TGCAGCGTTGGAGCCGGGAACACTGAAGCTTTCTTT.

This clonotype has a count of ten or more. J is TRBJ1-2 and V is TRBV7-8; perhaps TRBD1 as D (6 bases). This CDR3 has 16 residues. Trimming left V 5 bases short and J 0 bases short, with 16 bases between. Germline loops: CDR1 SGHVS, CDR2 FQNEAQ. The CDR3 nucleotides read TGTGCCAGCAGCCCATACAGGGTCATATCTAACTATGGCTACACCTTC. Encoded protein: CASSPYRVISNYGYTF.

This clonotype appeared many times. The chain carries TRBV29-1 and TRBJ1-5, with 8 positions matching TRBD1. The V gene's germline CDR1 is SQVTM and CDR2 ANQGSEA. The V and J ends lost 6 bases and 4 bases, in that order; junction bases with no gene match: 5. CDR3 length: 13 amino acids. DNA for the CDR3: TGCAGCGTAATTCAGGGGGCAAATCAGCCCCAGCATTTT. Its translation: CSVIQGANQPQHF.

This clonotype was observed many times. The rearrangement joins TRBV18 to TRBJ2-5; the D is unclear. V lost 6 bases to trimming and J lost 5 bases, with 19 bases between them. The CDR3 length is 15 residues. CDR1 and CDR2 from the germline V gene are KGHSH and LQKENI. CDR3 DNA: TGTGCCAGCTCCCTCAGTGGCGGTAAGACGGAGACCCAGTACTTC. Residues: CASSLSGGKTETQYF.

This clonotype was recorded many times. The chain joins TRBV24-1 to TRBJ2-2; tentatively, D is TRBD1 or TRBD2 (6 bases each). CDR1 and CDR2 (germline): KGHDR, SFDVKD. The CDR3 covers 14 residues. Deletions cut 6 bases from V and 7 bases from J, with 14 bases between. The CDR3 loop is CATSPPQGGGELFF. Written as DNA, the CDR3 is TGTGCCACCAGTCCGCCACAGGGAGGCGGGGAGCTGTTTTTT.

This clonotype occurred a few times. DNA of the CDR3: TGTGCCAGCAGCGTGGTGTCCTACGAGCAGTACTTC. Encoded protein: CASSVVSYEQYF. This chain joins TRBV28 and TRBJ2-7; D uncertain. V was shortened by 6 bases and J by 1 base, with 7 bases between the two germline ends. The CDR3 sequence is 12 residues long. Germline-derived CDR1 and CDR2 are MDHEN and SYDVKM.

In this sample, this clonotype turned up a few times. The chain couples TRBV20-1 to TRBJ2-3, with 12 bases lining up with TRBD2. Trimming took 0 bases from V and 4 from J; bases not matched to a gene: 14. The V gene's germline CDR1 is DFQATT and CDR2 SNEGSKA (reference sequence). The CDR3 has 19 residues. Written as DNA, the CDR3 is TGCAGTGCTAGAGATAGGCGTGTCGGACTAGCGGGAAGGTCAGATACGCAGTATTTT. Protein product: CSARDRRVGLAGRSDTQYF.

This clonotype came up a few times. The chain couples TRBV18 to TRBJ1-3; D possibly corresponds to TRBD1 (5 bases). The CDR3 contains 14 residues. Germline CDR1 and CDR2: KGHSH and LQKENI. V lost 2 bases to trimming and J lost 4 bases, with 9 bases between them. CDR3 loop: CASSPGARGNTIYF. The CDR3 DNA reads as TGTGCCAGCTCACCAGGGGCTAGAGGAAACACCATATATTTT.

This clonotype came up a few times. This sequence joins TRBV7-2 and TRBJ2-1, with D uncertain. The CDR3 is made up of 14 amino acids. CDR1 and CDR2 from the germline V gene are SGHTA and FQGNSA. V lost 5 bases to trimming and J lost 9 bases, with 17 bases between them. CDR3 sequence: CASSPSRPGGEQFF. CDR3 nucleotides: TGTGCCAGCAGCCCCTCCCGCCCGGGCGGTGAGCAGTTCTTC.

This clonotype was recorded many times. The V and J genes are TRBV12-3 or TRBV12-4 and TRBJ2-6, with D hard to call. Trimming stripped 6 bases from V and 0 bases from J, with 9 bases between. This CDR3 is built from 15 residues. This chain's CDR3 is CASSPRSSGANVLTF. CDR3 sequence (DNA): TGTGCCAGCAGCCCTAGGTCCTCTGGGGCCAACGTCCTGACTTTC.

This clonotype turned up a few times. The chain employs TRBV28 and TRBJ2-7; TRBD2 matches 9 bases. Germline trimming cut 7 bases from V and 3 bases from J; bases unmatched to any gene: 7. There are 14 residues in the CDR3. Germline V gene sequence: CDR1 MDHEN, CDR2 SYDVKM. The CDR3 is CASTGTSHHYEQYF. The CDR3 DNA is TGTGCCAGCACCGGGACTAGCCACCACTACGAGCAGTACTTC.

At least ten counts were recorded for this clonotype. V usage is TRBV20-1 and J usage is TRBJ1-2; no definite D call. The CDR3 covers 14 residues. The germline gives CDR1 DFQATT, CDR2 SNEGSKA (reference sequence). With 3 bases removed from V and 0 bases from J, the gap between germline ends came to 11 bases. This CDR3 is CSASVHRTNYGYTF. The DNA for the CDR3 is TGCAGTGCTAGCGTTCACCGGACTAACTATGGCTACACCTTC.

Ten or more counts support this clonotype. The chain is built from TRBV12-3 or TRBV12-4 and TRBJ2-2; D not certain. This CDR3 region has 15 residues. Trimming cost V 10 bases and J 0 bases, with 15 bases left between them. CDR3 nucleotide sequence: TGTGCCACCACGGATGGTACACCGAACACCGGGGAGCTGTTTTTT. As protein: CATTDGTPNTGELFF.

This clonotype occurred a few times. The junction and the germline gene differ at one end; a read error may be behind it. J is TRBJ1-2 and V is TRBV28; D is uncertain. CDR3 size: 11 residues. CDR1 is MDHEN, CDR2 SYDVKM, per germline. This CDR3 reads CASGFPPGYTF. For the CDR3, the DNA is TGTGCCAGCGGTTTTCCTCCTGGCTACACCTTC.

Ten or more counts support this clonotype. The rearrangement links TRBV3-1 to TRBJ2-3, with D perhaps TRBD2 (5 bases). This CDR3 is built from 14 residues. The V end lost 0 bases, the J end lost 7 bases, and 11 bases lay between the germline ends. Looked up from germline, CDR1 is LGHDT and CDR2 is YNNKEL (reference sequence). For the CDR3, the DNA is TGTGCCAGCAGCCAAGATGGGTACGGGAATACGCAGTATTTT. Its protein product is CASSQDGYGNTQYF.

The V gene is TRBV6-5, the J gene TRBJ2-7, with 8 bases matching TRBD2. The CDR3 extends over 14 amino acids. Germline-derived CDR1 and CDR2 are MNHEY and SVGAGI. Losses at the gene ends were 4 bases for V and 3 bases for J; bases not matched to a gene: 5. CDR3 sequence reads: CASSLALADYEQYF. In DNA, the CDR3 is TGTGCCAGCAGTTTGGCACTAGCGGACTACGAGCAGTACTTC.

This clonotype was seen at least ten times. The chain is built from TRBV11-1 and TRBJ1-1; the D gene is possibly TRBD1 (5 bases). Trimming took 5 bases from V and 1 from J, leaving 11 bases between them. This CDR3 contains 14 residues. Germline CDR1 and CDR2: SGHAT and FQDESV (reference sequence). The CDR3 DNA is TGTGCCAGCAGCAAAAATCAGGGGAACACTGAAGCTTTCTTT. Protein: CASSKNQGNTEAFF.

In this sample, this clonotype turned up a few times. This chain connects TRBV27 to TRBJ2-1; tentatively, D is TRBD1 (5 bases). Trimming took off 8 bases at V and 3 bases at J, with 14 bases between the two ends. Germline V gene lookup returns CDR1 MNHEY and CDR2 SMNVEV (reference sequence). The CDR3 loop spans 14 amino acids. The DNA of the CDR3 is TGTGCCAGCGCACAGTGGCAGGGCTACAATGAGCAGTTCTTC. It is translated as CASAQWQGYNEQFF.

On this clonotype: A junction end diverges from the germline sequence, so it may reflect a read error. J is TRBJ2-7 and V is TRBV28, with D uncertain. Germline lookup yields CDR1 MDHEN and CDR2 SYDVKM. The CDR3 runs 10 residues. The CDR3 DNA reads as TGTGTCAGCAAAGGAAACGAGCAGTACTTC. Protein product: CVSKGNEQYF.